Following are 30 T cell receptor beta chains from one sample sequenced in a study of T-cell reconstitution after alpha-beta-depleted transplantation in children. Using unique molecular identifiers, the investigators prepared the TCRbeta library. TCRdb re-derived calls from the PCR reads in MiXCR, one entry per CDR3 protein. The sample lists 400,000 to 500,000 distinct CDR3 sequences; approximately 11% were seen once. Sequences were derived from PBMCs from the stem cell graft donor, sampled from the stem cell graft. Receptors were obtained from a human donor who donated a stem cell graft to a child with acute myeloid leukemia.

Comments on this clonotype: Its ends do not fully match the called genes, so a read error is possible. The rearrangement links TRBV20-1 to TRBJ1-2; 8 nucleotides match TRBD1. CDR3 size: 16 residues. Per germline, CDR1 DFQATT and CDR2 SNEGSKA (reference sequence). CDR3 nucleotide sequence: TGCTGTGCCTTGAGGGCAGGGGGCTTTGGTAACTATGGCTACACCTTC. This sequence encodes CCALRAGGFGNYGYTF.

This clonotype occurred many times. The gene calls are TRBV20-1 and TRBJ1-4; D gene ambiguous. V was cut by 7 bases and J by 6 bases, with 9 bases left in between. The CDR3 sequence is 11 residues long. Germline CDR1 and CDR2: DFQATT and SNEGSKA (reference sequence). CDR3 nucleotides: TGCAGTGGGCGGGGAGATGAAAAACTGTTTTTT. Protein sequence: CSGRGDEKLFF.

This clonotype has more than one count but fewer than ten. The genes are TRBV3-1 and TRBJ2-3; D possibly corresponds to TRBD2 (6 bases). V lost 0 bases and J lost 5, with 12 bases in between. CDR3 length equals 15 residues. The germline V gene encodes CDR1 LGHDT and CDR2 YNNKEL (reference sequence). Written as DNA, the CDR3 is TGTGCCAGCAGCCAAGAAGGCGGGGTTGAAGATACGCAGTATTTT. As protein: CASSQEGGVEDTQYF.

This clonotype has more than one count but fewer than ten. This chain uses TRBV7-9 with TRBJ2-2, with D perhaps matching TRBD1 or TRBD2 (5 bases each). There are 13 residues in the CDR3. The V and J ends lost 10 bases and 6 bases respectively, with 15 bases between them. Per germline, CDR1 SEHNR and CDR2 FQNEAQ (reference sequence). CDR3 nucleotide sequence: TGTGCCATCGGGACCTACGACGCCGGGGAGCTGTTTTTT. Translation: CAIGTYDAGELFF.

The genes are TRBV24-1 and TRBJ2-3; D remains ambiguous. The CDR3 loop spans 16 amino acids. From germline, CDR1 is KGHDR and CDR2 SFDVKD. Trimming took off 7 bases at V and 0 bases at J, with 16 bases between the two ends. CDR3 DNA sequence: TGTGCCACCAGCCTCCAATCCGGCTCTAGCACAGATACGCAGTATTTT. Protein: CATSLQSGSSTDTQYF.

This clonotype was observed a few times. For the CDR3, the DNA is TGTGCCAGCAGTCCAAACAGGGGGAACACCGGGGAGCTGTTTTTT. This codes for CASSPNRGNTGELFF. V is TRBV7-3 and J is TRBJ2-2, with TRBD1 identical over 7 bases. This CDR3 region has 15 residues. CDR1 and CDR2 from the germline V gene are SGHTA and FQGTGA. Trimming removed 6 bases from V and 1 base from J; junction bases left unmatched: 5.

The V call is TRBV2, the J call TRBJ2-5, with D possibly TRBD2 on 5 matching bases. Trimming left V 2 bases short and J 0 bases short, with 7 bases between. Per germline, CDR1 SNHLY and CDR2 FYNNEI. The CDR3 covers 14 residues. CDR3 sequence: CASSERGYQETQYF. CDR3 nucleotide sequence: TGTGCCAGCAGTGAACGAGGGTACCAAGAGACCCAGTACTTC.

The chain links TRBV9 to TRBJ2-4, with 9 positions matching TRBD1. This CDR3 is 16 amino acids long. The germline gives CDR1 SGDLS, CDR2 YYNGEE. V lost 4 bases and J lost 0; bases outside the gene matches: 5. The CDR3 region is CASSTGTGLAKNIQYF. In DNA, the CDR3 is TGTGCCAGCAGCACCGGGACAGGGCTAGCCAAAAACATTCAGTACTTC. Supplemented by reference TRBV9 and TRBJ2-4, the full variable domain reads DSGVTQTPKHLITATGQRVTLRCSPRSGDLSVYWYQQSLDQGLQFLIQYYNGEERAKGNILERFSAQQFPDLHSELNLSSLELGDSALYFCASSTGTGLAKNIQYFGAGTRLSVL.

V gene TRBV7-8 combines with J gene TRBJ2-3; D remains ambiguous. Germline CDR1 is SGHVS and CDR2 is FQNEAQ. CDR3 length: 15 amino acids. Between the trimmed V and J ends, which lost 5 bases and 2 bases, there was a span of 14 bases. The CDR3 DNA follows: TGTGCCAGCAGCCATTCCCAGGTGAACACAGATACGCAGTATTTT. Encoded protein: CASSHSQVNTDTQYF. Variable domain in full (rest from reference TRBV7-8 and TRBJ2-3): GAGVSQSPRYKVAKRGQDVALRCDPISGHVSLFWYQQALGQGPEFLTYFQNEAQLDKSGLPSDRFFAERPEGSVSTLKIQRTQQEDSAVYLCASSHSQVNTDTQYFGPGTRLTVL.

The genes are TRBV12-3 or TRBV12-4 and TRBJ1-5, with a tentative D call TRBD1 (5 bases). There are 15 residues in the CDR3. The V end lost 3 bases, the J end lost 2 bases, and 11 bases lay between the germline ends. CDR3 protein: CASSLFQGGNQPQHF. For the CDR3, the DNA is TGTGCCAGCAGTTTGTTCCAGGGAGGCAATCAGCCCCAGCATTTT.

This clonotype turned up a few times. The V and J genes are TRBV7-3 and TRBJ1-3, with 7 bases that match TRBD1. Losses at the gene ends were 1 base for V and 0 bases for J; bases not matched to a gene: 3. Germline V gives CDR1 SGHTA, CDR2 FQGTGA. The CDR3 loop spans 16 amino acids. This chain's CDR3 is CASSLMGQSSGNTIYF. The CDR3 bases are TGTGCCAGCAGCTTAATGGGACAGAGCTCTGGAAACACCATATATTTT.

The chain employs TRBV27 and TRBJ2-1; 7 nucleotides agree with TRBD2. This CDR3 has 17 amino acids. Germline V gives CDR1 MNHEY, CDR2 SMNVEV (reference sequence). V shed 7 bases, J shed 0 bases, and the junction held 12 bases outside the gene matches. The CDR3 sequence: CASIPALAVPSYNEQFF. The CDR3 nucleotides are TGTGCCAGCATCCCGGCCCTAGCGGTCCCCTCCTACAATGAGCAGTTCTTC.

This clonotype was counted between two and nine times. The V and J genes are TRBV19 and TRBJ2-1; D is possibly TRBD1 (5 bases). The V and J ends lost 0 bases and 10 bases respectively, with 13 bases between them. The CDR3 sequence is 14 residues long. Germline lookup yields CDR1 LNHDA and CDR2 SQIVND (reference sequence). The CDR3 DNA is TGTGCCAGTAGTATAGATCAGGGCCCCTTAGAGCAGTTCTTC. Encoded protein: CASSIDQGPLEQFF.

This clonotype was detected ten times or more. The V gene is TRBV20-1, the J gene TRBJ2-1, with 7 nucleotides matching TRBD1. Losses at the gene ends were 1 base for V and 4 bases for J; bases not matched to a gene: 10. CDR3 length equals 16 residues. Germline CDR1 reads DFQATT; CDR2 reads SNEGSKA (reference sequence). The CDR3 spells CSARGTGRGLYNEQFF. The CDR3 DNA follows: TGCAGTGCTAGAGGGACCGGTAGGGGGCTATACAATGAGCAGTTCTTC.

This clonotype was detected only a few times. This chain uses TRBV28 with TRBJ2-3; D remains ambiguous. There are 16 residues in the CDR3. CDR1 and CDR2 (germline): MDHEN, SYDVKM. V was clipped by 0 bases and J by 2 bases, with 12 bases between them. The CDR3 region has the DNA TGTGCCAGCAGTTTATGGGCCCCAGGTTCCACAGATACGCAGTATTTT. Residues: CASSLWAPGSTDTQYF.

This clonotype has only a few counts. The V gene is TRBV5-1, the J gene TRBJ2-3; possibly TRBD2 for D (6 bases). The CDR3 consists of 18 residues. Germline V CDR1 and CDR2: SGHRS, YFSETQ. With 0 bases removed from V and 1 base from J, the gap between germline ends came to 18 bases. The CDR3 protein is CASSLARGTNYGTDTQYF. Here the CDR3 DNA reads TGCGCCAGCAGCTTGGCCCGGGGGACCAACTACGGCACAGATACGCAGTATTTT.

The J gene is TRBJ2-1, the V gene TRBV5-6; 9 bases match TRBD2. V shed 3 bases and J 1 base; nucleotides not matched to a gene: 5. CDR3 length equals 16 residues. Germline CDR1 and CDR2: SGHDT and YYEEEE. CDR3: CASSSSGMSSYNEQFF. The CDR3, as DNA: TGTGCCAGCAGCTCTAGCGGGATGTCTTCCTACAATGAGCAGTTCTTC. Together with reference TRBV5-6 and TRBJ2-1, the CDR3 gives the full variable domain: DAGVTQSPTHLIKTRGQQVTLRCSPKSGHDTVSWYQQALGQGPQFIFQYYEEEERQRGNFPDRFSGHQFPNYSSELNVNALLLGDSALYLCASSSSGMSSYNEQFFGPGTRLTVL.

This clonotype was observed at least ten times. The chain is built from TRBV29-1 and TRBJ2-1; TRBD1 agrees at 8 bases. Germline CDR1 SQVTM, CDR2 ANQGSEA. Losses at the gene ends were 3 bases for V and 5 bases for J; bases not matched to a gene: 12. The CDR3 is 16 residues long. The CDR3 sequence: CSVDQPPGGWNNEQFF. In nucleotides, the CDR3 is TGCAGCGTTGACCAGCCCCCAGGGGGCTGGAACAATGAGCAGTTCTTC.

V is TRBV7-2 and J is TRBJ2-2; D is ambiguous. The CDR3 spans 17 residues. V was trimmed by 2 bases and J by 2 bases, leaving 15 bases between them. The germline V gene has CDR1 SGHTA and CDR2 FQGNSA. The CDR3 sequence: CASSLIGGVSNTGELFF. CDR3 coding DNA: TGTGCCAGCAGCTTAATCGGTGGCGTTAGCAACACCGGGGAGCTGTTTTTT.

V and J are TRBV5-1 and TRBJ2-7; weak D call: TRBD2 (6 bases). The germline V gene has CDR1 SGHRS and CDR2 YFSETQ. The CDR3 is made up of 14 amino acids. Trimming cost V 3 bases and J 2 bases, with 12 bases left between them. This chain's CDR3 is CASSSLAETYEQYF. CDR3 DNA: TGCGCCAGCAGCTCTTTAGCGGAGACCTACGAGCAGTACTTC.

In this sample, this clonotype turned up a few times. This sequence joins TRBV9 and TRBJ2-5, with TRBD2 matching 10 bases. With V trimmed by 0 bases and J by 1 base, 3 bases remained unmatched. The CDR3 spans 16 residues. Germline assignment: CDR1 SGDLS and CDR2 YYNGEE. The chain's CDR3 is CASSVVASGGQETQYF. CDR3 DNA: TGTGCCAGCAGCGTAGTGGCTAGCGGGGGCCAAGAGACCCAGTACTTC.

This clonotype was counted between two and nine times. The rearrangement uses TRBV9 and TRBJ2-1; TRBD2 aligns across 7 bases. CDR1 and CDR2 (germline): SGDLS, YYNGEE. The CDR3 consists of 17 residues. The J segment lost 0 bases and the V segment lost 0 bases, leaving 6 bases of the junction unmatched. DNA of the CDR3: TGTGCCAGCAGCGTAGCGGGACTACAAAGCTCCTACAATGAGCAGTTCTTC. It codes for CASSVAGLQSSYNEQFF.

This clonotype showed up many times. The chain couples TRBV20-1 to TRBJ2-3; 11 bases are shared with TRBD2. This CDR3 spans 16 amino acids. Germline V gene data show CDR1 as DFQATT and CDR2 as SNEGSKA (reference sequence). V lost 4 bases and J lost 3; bases outside the gene matches: 9. The CDR3 DNA reads as TGCAGTGCTAAGATAGCGGGAGGGGGGGAAACAGATACGCAGTATTTT. Protein product: CSAKIAGGGETDTQYF.

This clonotype came up a few times. The chain carries TRBV5-1 and TRBJ2-6; D is perhaps TRBD1 (5 bases). V lost 4 bases and J lost 7, with 15 bases in between. CDR1 and CDR2 from the germline V gene are SGHRS and YFSETQ. The CDR3 totals 15 residues. Written as DNA, the CDR3 is TGCGCCAGCAGCCAGGACACGATGGGCGCCAACGTCCTGACTTTC. It is translated as CASSQDTMGANVLTF.

This clonotype was seen ten or more times. The V call is TRBV12-3 or TRBV12-4, the J call TRBJ2-7; no clear D gene. Trimming took 3 bases from V and 4 from J, leaving 4 bases between them. This CDR3 spans 11 amino acids. The CDR3 coding sequence is TGTGCCAGCAGTTTTGGGTACGAGCAGTACGTC. Protein sequence: CASSFGYEQYV.

This clonotype has more than one count but fewer than ten. This chain uses TRBV5-1 with TRBJ1-3; tentative D call: TRBD1 (5 bases). From germline, CDR1 is SGHRS and CDR2 YFSETQ. The CDR3 is 15 residues long. V lost 8 bases, J lost 0 bases, and 15 bases lay in between. The CDR3 here is CASSQGPSSGNTIYF. The DNA of the CDR3 is TGCGCCAGTTCCCAGGGCCCTAGCTCTGGAAACACCATATATTTT.

This clonotype has just a few counts. This chain joins TRBV14 and TRBJ1-1, with D unclear. Germline CDR1 and CDR2: SGHDN and FVKESK. The CDR3 loop spans 15 amino acids. V gave up 0 bases and J gave up 1 base, with 9 bases separating them. The CDR3 nucleotides read TGTGCCAGCAGCCAAGAGAAGGGAACGAACACTGAAGCTTTCTTT. This sequence encodes CASSQEKGTNTEAFF. Filled out from reference TRBV14 and TRBJ1-1, the complete variable domain reads EAGVTQFPSHSVIEKGQTVTLRCDPISGHDNLYWYRRVMGKEIKFLLHFVKESKQDESGMPNNRFLAERTGGTYSTLKVQPAELEDSGVYFCASSQEKGTNTEAFFGQGTRLTVV.

The chain joins TRBV15 to TRBJ1-2; D is uncertain. Per germline, CDR1 LNHNV and CDR2 YYDKDF (reference sequence). There are 14 residues in the CDR3. Trimming removed 0 bases from V and 3 bases from J, with 8 bases in between. The CDR3 here is CATSRDSAYYGYTF. The CDR3 nucleotides read TGTGCCACCAGCAGAGATTCTGCTTACTATGGCTACACCTTC.

This clonotype has at least ten counts. The gene calls are TRBV6-1 and TRBJ2-2, with 8 bases lining up with TRBD1. The CDR3 is 15 residues long. Germline CDR1 and CDR2: MNHNS and SASEGT. The J segment lost 1 base and the V segment lost 7 bases, leaving 5 bases of the junction unmatched. CDR3 nucleotides: TGTGCCAGCATATTTGGACAGGGGAACACCGGGGAGCTGTTTTTT. Translated, it gives CASIFGQGNTGELFF.

This clonotype occurred many times. This rearrangement joins TRBV18 to TRBJ2-5; 8 bases are a match to TRBD2. The V gene end was trimmed by 3 bases and the J gene end by 5 bases; junction bases not matched to a gene: 14. The CDR3 is 17 amino acids. CDR1 and CDR2 (germline): KGHSH, LQKENI. CDR3 loop: CASSPPWSAGGSETQYF. As DNA, the CDR3 is TGTGCCAGCTCACCGCCCTGGAGCGCGGGAGGATCGGAGACCCAGTACTTC.